This T cell receptor (beta chain) was obtained from a study of blood T cell repertoires in COVID-19. Study-wide background: T cells, B-cell-depleted T cells, or PBMCs supplied cDNA or gDNA.

There are 16 residues in the CDR3. Germline CDR1 WSHSY, CDR2 SAAADI. V was pared by 4 bases and J by 0 bases, with 14 bases between. The repertoire was sequenced with immunoSEQ multiplex PCR; TCRdb's copy has only in-frame clones and lacks some. The sample shows over 350,000 clones, around 88% of them seen only once. The chain couples TRBV10-2 to TRBJ2-3; D unresolved. Sequencing input: peripheral blood. The receptor comes from a young woman with acute or convalescent COVID-19. The DNA for the CDR3 is TGCGCCAGCAGTGGACTGATCACACCTAGCACAGATACGCAGTATTTT. Protein product: CASSGLITPSTDTQYF.